Below are 5 T cell receptor beta chains sequenced from a single sample in a study of blood T cell repertoires in COVID-19 (dated by TCRdb to the early 2020s). The library was produced with the immunoSEQ multiplex PCR assay. Entries here come from immuneACCESS through TCRdb and include only in-frame sequences with V and J called. Some clones fail to appear in such tables; in the studies checked, an unresolved V gene covers under half of the shortfall, and the cause of the remainder is unknown. Within this sample are 200,000 to 250,000 clones, with approximately 87% of them counted one time only. The top ten clonotypes cover approximately 6.2% of the sample. Sequenced input: peripheral blood. These receptor sequences come from a man aged 55 to 69 with acute or convalescent COVID-19.

The CDR3 is CAWSSGTYSNQPQHF. In DNA form, the CDR3 reads TGTGCCTGGTCAAGTGGGACTTATAGCAATCAGCCCCAGCATTTT. This chain links TRBV30 with TRBJ1-5; D may be TRBD1 (5 bases). The germline gives CDR1 GTSNPN, CDR2 SVGIG (reference sequence). Deletions cut 5 bases from V and 0 bases from J, with 14 bases between. There are 15 residues in the CDR3.

The chain's CDR3 is CASSFRLALDYLANEQFF. DNA of the CDR3: TGCGCCAGCAGCTTCCGACTAGCCCTAGATTACCTAGCGAATGAGCAGTTCTTC. V gene TRBV5-1 combines with J gene TRBJ2-1; 7 nucleotides align to TRBD2. There are 18 residues in the CDR3. CDR1 and CDR2 from the germline V gene are SGHRS and YFSETQ. The junction had 18 bases not matched to a gene; V was cut back by 2 bases and J by 7 bases. Full variable domain (rest looked up from reference TRBV5-1 and TRBJ2-1): KAGVTQTPRYLIKTRGQQVTLSCSPISGHRSVSWYQQTPGQGLQFLFEYFSETQRNKGNFPGRFSGRQFSNSRSEMNVSTLELGDSALYLCASSFRLALDYLANEQFFGPGTRLTVL.

This chain uses TRBV30 with TRBJ2-7, with D possibly matching TRBD1 (6 bases). Germline loops: CDR1 GTSNPN, CDR2 SVGIG (reference sequence). V was trimmed by 2 bases and J by 6 bases, leaving 11 bases between them. This CDR3 comprises 12 residues. The CDR3 protein is CAWSRGIVEQYF. The CDR3 bases are TGTGCCTGGAGTAGGGGGATTGTCGAGCAGTACTTC.

The V call is TRBV28, the J call TRBJ2-1; D might be TRBD1 (5 bases). The V end lost 8 bases, the J end lost 10 bases, and 24 bases lay between the germline ends. The CDR3 has 15 residues. In germline, CDR1 is MDHEN, CDR2 SYDVKM. The CDR3, as DNA: TGTGCCAGCGCCCTCCAGGGTAAGATCGTGAACGAGCAGTTCTTC. Amino acids: CASALQGKIVNEQFF.

The chain uses TRBV15 and TRBJ2-7; D may be TRBD2 (6 bases). Germline V gene data show CDR1 as LNHNV and CDR2 as YYDKDF (reference sequence). V was trimmed by 8 bases and J by 0 bases, leaving 14 bases between them. The CDR3 runs to 14 residues. Here the CDR3 DNA reads TGTGCCACCGACTGGGACTCCAGCTCCTACGAGCAGTACTTC. Protein sequence: CATDWDSSSYEQYF.